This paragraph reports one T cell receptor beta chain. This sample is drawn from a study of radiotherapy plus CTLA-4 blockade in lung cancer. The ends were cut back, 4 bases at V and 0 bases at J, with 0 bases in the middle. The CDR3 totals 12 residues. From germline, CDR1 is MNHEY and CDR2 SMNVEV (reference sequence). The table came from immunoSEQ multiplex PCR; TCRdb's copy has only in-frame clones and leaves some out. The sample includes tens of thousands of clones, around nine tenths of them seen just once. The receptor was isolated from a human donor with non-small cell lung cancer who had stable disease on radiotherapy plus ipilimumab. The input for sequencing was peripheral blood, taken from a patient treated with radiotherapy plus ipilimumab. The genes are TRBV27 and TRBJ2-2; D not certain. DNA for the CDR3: TGTGCCAGCAGTTCGAACACCGGGGAGCTGTTTTTT. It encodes CASSSNTGELFF.